The source of this T cell receptor beta chain is a study of T cell responses to AZD1222 COVID-19 vaccine. Study-level results: Repertoire sampling was restricted to post-peak T cell response timepoints. With dominance at 160-218 and 743-854, vaccine-associated CD4 TCRs spanned spike. The donor cohort was predominantly white British with a female majority, and clonal diversity may have been underestimated.

Assay used: immunoSEQ multiplex PCR; TCRdb lists only in-frame clones, some missing. The sample lists about 200,000 clones; 85% to 95% were seen once. Germline CDR1 MNHEY, CDR2 SVGAGI. Trimming pared 5 bases from V and 3 bases from J, leaving 11 bases between. This CDR3 has 14 residues. Notes on this clone: The target antigen is unknown.

J is TRBJ1-5 and V is TRBV6-5, with D unclear. The TCR originated in an adult in good health. Sequences were derived from peripheral blood, sampled on day 0 of MenACWY control vaccination. CDR3 residues: CASSRSINNQPQHF. The CDR3 nucleotides read TGTGCCAGCAGTAGATCCATCAACAATCAGCCCCAGCATTTT.